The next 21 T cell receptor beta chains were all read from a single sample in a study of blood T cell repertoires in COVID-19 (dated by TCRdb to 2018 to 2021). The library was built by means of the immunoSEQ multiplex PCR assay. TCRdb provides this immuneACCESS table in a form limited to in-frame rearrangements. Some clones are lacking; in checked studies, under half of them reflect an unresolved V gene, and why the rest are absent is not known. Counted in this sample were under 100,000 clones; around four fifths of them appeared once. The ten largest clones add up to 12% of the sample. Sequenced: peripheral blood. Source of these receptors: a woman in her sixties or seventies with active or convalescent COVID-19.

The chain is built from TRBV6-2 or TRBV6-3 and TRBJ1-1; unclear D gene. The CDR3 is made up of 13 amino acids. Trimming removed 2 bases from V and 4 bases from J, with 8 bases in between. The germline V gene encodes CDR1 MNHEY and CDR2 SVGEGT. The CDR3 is CASSYGLATEAFF. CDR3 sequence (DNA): TGTGCCAGCAGTTACGGGCTTGCCACTGAAGCTTTCTTT.

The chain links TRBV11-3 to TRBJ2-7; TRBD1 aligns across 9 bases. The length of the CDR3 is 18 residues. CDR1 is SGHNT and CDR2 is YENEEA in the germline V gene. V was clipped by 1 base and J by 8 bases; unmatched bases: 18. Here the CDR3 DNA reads TGTGCCAGCAGCTTAGTTTTGGGACAGGGAACTACGAGTAGAAAGCAGTACTTC. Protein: CASSLVLGQGTTSRKQYF.

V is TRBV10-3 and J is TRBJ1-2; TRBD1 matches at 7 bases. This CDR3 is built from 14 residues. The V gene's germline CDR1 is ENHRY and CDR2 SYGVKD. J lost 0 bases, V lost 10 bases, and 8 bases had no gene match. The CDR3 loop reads CASYRDRANYGYTF. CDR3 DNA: TGTGCCAGCTACCGGGACAGAGCTAACTATGGCTACACCTTC.

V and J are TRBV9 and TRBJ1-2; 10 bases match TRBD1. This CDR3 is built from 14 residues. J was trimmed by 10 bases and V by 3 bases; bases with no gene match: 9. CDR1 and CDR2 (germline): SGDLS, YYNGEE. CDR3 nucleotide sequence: TGTGCCAGCAGCGCAATGTTCGGACAGGGGGACTACACCTTC. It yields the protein CASSAMFGQGDYTF.

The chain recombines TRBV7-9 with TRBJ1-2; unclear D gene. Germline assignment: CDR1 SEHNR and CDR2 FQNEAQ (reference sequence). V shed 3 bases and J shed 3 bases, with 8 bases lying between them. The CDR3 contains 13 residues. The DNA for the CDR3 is TGTGCCAGCAGCTTCGGGGAAGACTATGGCTACACCTTC. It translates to CASSFGEDYGYTF.

The CDR3 protein is CASSQEPLSGGRNNEQFF. CDR3 bases: TGTGCCAGCAGCCAAGAGCCCCTCTCCGGCGGCAGAAACAATGAGCAGTTCTTC. The V gene is TRBV3-1 (or the pseudogene TRBV3-2), the J gene TRBJ2-1; D ambiguous. The CDR3 is made up of 18 amino acids. V lost 0 bases, J lost 5 bases, and 20 bases lay in between. Germline assignment: CDR1 LGHDT and CDR2 YNNKEL (reference sequence).

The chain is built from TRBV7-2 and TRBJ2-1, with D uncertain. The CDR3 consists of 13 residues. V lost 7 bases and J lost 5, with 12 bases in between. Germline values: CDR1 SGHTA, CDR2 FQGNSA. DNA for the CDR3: TGTGCCAGCACCCAAGTCCTAAACAATGAGCAGTTCTTC. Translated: CASTQVLNNEQFF.

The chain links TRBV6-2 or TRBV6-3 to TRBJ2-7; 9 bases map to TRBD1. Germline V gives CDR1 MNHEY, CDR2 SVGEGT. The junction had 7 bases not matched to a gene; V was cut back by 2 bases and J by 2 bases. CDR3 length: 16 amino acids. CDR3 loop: CASSYPGQGTPYEQYF. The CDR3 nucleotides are TGTGCCAGCAGTTACCCGGGACAGGGTACCCCCTACGAGCAGTACTTC.

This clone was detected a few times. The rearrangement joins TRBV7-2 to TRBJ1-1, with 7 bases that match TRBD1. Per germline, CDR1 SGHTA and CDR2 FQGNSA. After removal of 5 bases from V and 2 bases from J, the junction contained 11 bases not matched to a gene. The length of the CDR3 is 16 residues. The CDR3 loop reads CASSPRRGTVNTEAFF. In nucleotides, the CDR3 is TGTGCCAGCAGCCCACGCCGTGGGACAGTAAACACTGAAGCTTTCTTT. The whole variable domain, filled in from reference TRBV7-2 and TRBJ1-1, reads GAGVSQSPSNKVTEKGKDVELRCDPISGHTALYWYRQSLGQGLEFLIYFQGNSAPDKSGLPSDRFSAERTGGSVSTLTIQRTQQEDSAVYLCASSPRRGTVNTEAFFGQGTRLTVV.

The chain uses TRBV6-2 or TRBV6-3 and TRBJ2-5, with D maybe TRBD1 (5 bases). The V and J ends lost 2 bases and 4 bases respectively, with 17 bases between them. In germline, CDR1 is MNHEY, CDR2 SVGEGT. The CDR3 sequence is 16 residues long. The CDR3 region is CASSYVQGTLRETQYF. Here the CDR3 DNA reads TGTGCCAGCAGTTACGTCCAGGGAACCCTTCGAGAGACCCAGTACTTC.

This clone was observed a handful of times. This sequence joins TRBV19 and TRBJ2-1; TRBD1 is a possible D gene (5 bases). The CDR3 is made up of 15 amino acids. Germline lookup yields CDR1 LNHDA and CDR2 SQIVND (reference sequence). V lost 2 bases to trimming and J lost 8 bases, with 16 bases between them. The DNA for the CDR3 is TGTGCCAGTAGTATACGGTTCAGGTCCAGGGATGAGCAGTTCTTC. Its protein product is CASSIRFRSRDEQFF.

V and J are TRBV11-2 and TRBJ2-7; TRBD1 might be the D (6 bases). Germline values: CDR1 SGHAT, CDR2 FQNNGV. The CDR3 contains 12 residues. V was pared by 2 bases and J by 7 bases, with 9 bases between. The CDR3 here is CASSLWGREQYF. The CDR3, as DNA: TGTGCCAGCAGCTTATGGGGGCGAGAGCAGTACTTC.

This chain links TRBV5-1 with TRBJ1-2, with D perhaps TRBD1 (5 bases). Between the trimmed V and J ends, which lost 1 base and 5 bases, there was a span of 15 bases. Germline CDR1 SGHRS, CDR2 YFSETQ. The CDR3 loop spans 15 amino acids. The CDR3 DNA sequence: TGCGCCAGCAGCTTGCAGGGAGGCGGAACATATGGCTACACCTTC. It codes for CASSLQGGGTYGYTF.

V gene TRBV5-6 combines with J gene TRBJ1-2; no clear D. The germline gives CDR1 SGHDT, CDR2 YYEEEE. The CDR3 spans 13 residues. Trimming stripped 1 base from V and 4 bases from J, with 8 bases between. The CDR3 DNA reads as TGTGCCAGCAGCTTGAGCCGAGCCTATGGCTACACCTTC. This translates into CASSLSRAYGYTF.

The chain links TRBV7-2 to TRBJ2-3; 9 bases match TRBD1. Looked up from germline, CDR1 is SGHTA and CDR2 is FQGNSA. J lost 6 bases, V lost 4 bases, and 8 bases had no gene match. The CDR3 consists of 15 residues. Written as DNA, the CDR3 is TGTGCCAGCAGCTCACAGGGGGCGCTCGGTGATACGCAGTATTTT. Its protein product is CASSSQGALGDTQYF.

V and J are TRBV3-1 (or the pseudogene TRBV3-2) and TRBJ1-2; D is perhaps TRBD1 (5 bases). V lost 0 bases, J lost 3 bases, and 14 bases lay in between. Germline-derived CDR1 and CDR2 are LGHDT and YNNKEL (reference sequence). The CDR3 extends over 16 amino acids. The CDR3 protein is CASSQERGVFHYGYTF. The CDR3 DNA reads TGTGCCAGCAGCCAAGAACGGGGGGTTTTTCACTATGGCTACACCTTC.

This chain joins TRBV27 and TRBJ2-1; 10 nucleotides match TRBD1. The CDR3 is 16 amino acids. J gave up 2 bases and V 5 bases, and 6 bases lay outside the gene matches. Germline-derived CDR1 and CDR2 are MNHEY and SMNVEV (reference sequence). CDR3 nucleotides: TGTGCCAGCAGTCCAGCCGACAGGGGGCCCTACAATGAGCAGTTCTTC. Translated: CASSPADRGPYNEQFF.

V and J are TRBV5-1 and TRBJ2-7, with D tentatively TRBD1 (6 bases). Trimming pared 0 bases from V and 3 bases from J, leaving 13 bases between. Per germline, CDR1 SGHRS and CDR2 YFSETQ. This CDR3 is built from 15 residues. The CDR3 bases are TGCGCCAGCAGCTTGGGGCGGACAGCAGTCTACGAGCAGTACTTC. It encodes CASSLGRTAVYEQYF. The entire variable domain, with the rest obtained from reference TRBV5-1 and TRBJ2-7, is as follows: KAGVTQTPRYLIKTRGQQVTLSCSPISGHRSVSWYQQTPGQGLQFLFEYFSETQRNKGNFPGRFSGRQFSNSRSEMNVSTLELGDSALYLCASSLGRTAVYEQYFGPGTRLTVT.

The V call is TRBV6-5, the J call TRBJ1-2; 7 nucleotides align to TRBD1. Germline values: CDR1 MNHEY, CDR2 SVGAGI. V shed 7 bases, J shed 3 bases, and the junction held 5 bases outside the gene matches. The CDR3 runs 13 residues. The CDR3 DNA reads TGTGCCAGCAAAACGACAGGGCACTATGGCTACACCTTC. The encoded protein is CASKTTGHYGYTF.

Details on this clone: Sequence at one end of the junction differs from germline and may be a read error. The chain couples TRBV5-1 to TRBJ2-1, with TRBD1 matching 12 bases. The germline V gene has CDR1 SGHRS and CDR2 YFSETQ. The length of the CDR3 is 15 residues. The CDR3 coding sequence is TGCGCCAGCAGCTTATCCGGGACAGGGGGCAATGGGCAGTTCTTC. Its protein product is CASSLSGTGGNGQFF. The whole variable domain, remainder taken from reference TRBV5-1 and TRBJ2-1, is KAGVTQTPRYLIKTRGQQVTLSCSPISGHRSVSWYQQTPGQGLQFLFEYFSETQRNKGNFPGRFSGRQFSNSRSEMNVSTLELGDSALYLCASSLSGTGGNGQFFGPGTRLTVL.

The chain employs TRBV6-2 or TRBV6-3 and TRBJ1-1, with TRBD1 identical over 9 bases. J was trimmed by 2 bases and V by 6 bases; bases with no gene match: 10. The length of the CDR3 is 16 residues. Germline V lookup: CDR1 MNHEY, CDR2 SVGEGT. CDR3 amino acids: CASSPSEDRGNTEAFF. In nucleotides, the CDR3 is TGTGCCAGCAGCCCAAGCGAGGACAGGGGTAACACTGAAGCTTTCTTT.